This passage covers 27 T cell receptor beta chains from one sample sequenced in a study of post-analysis software for immune sequencing data. Study-wide findings and caveats: There were roughly five TRBV segments more frequent in patients than controls, and TRBV5-6, TRBV5-1 and TRBV20-1 were among them.

The antigens of these receptors remain unknown. TCR beta cDNA libraries included unique molecular identifiers. In TCRdb, the PCR reads were re-called with MiXCR into one record per CDR3 protein. This table has 750,000 to 900,000 distinct CDR3 sequences, just over 45% appearing once. The sequenced sample consisted of blood. The receptors originated from a girl aged 10 to 17 with multiple sclerosis.

This chain connects TRBV7-3 to TRBJ1-4; tentative D call: TRBD1 (5 bases). The V end was cut by 1 base, the J end by 7 bases, with 13 bases between. The CDR3 extends over 15 amino acids. Germline V CDR1 and CDR2: SGHTA, FQGTGA. The CDR3 DNA is TGTGCCAGCAGCTTAAATGGGGCAGCCGGTGAAAAACTGTTTTTT. Amino acids: CASSLNGAAGEKLFF.

This clonotype showed up just a few times. V gene TRBV27 combines with J gene TRBJ2-5, with 12 bases that match TRBD2. The DNA end is a closer match to TRBJ2-7, so the J assignment may be wrong. The V gene's germline CDR1 is MNHEY and CDR2 SMNVEV (reference sequence). CDR3 size: 18 residues. CDR3 DNA: TGTGCCAGCAGTTTCCACCCCAAGACTAGCGGGAGTCATTACGAGCAGTACTTC. Its translation: CASSFHPKTSGSHYEQYF.

This chain's CDR3 is CSAWGDPTNEKLFF. The CDR3 coding sequence is TGCAGTGCGTGGGGGGACCCAACTAATGAAAAACTGTTTTTT. The genes are TRBV20-1 and TRBJ1-4, with D possibly being TRBD1 (5 bases). The CDR3 runs to 14 residues. Germline CDR1 DFQATT, CDR2 SNEGSKA (reference sequence). V lost 6 bases and J 0 bases, leaving 11 bases between the germline ends.

The V gene is TRBV20-1, the J gene TRBJ2-4, with 10 nucleotides matching TRBD1. CDR3 size: 14 residues. Germline CDR1 reads DFQATT; CDR2 reads SNEGSKA (reference sequence). V shed 5 bases, J shed 13 bases, and the junction held 14 bases outside the gene matches. CDR3 in DNA: TGCAGTGCTCCGGAGGACAGGGGGTTTGGGGAGCAGTACTTC. It specifies CSAPEDRGFGEQYF.

This chain connects TRBV6-6 to TRBJ1-2; no reliable D call. With 6 bases removed from V and 8 bases from J, the gap between germline ends came to 13 bases. Germline loops: CDR1 MNHNY, CDR2 SVGAGI (reference sequence). This CDR3 spans 12 amino acids. The CDR3 coding sequence is TGTGCCAGCAGCGAAATATCGACCGGCTACACCTTC. It translates to CASSEISTGYTF.

CDR3 sequence (DNA): TGCGCCAGCAGCGGCAACAGGGTAGCCCATCACACTGAAGCTTTCTTT. Translation gives CASSGNRVAHHTEAFF. V usage is TRBV5-1 and J usage is TRBJ1-1, with a possible D match to TRBD1 (6 bases). Trimming pared 4 bases from V and 3 bases from J, leaving 19 bases between. The CDR3 totals 16 residues. Germline V gene sequence: CDR1 SGHRS, CDR2 YFSETQ.

The chain couples TRBV6-5 to TRBJ1-4, with 10 bases that match TRBD1. The germline V gene has CDR1 MNHEY and CDR2 SVGAGI. The CDR3 is made up of 16 amino acids. Unmatched junction bases numbered 8, after V lost 2 bases and J lost 8 bases. CDR3 nucleotides: TGTGCCAGCAGTTACACATCCGGGACAGGGGAAGAAAAACTGTTTTTT. Its protein product is CASSYTSGTGEEKLFF.

The chain combines TRBV12-3 or TRBV12-4 with TRBJ1-4; TRBD1 is a possible D gene (6 bases). The length of the CDR3 is 14 residues. V was clipped by 8 bases and J by 8 bases, with 18 bases between them. CDR3 DNA sequence: TGTGCCAGCGCCCTTGGCGGGGACACCGAAAAACTGTTTTTT. Translated: CASALGGDTEKLFF.

This clonotype was detected only a few times. The rearrangement uses TRBV9 and TRBJ2-7; the D gene is possibly TRBD1 (5 bases). CDR3 length: 15 amino acids. V lost 4 bases, J lost 3 bases, and 17 bases lay in between. Germline CDR1 SGDLS, CDR2 YYNGEE. The CDR3 DNA is TGTGCCAGCAGCCCCAGTGGCAGGGTTGACTACGAGCAGTACTTC. Translation gives CASSPSGRVDYEQYF. Full variable domain (remainder filled in from reference TRBV9 and TRBJ2-7): DSGVTQTPKHLITATGQRVTLRCSPRSGDLSVYWYQQSLDQGLQFLIQYYNGEERAKGNILERFSAQQFPDLHSELNLSSLELGDSALYFCASSPSGRVDYEQYFGPGTRLTVT.

This clonotype was seen repeatedly, ten times or more. The chain uses TRBV4-1 and TRBJ2-1; maybe TRBD2 (6 bases). Trimming took 0 bases from V and 12 from J, leaving 12 bases between them. The V gene's germline CDR1 is MGHRA and CDR2 YSYEKL. CDR3 length: 13 residues. The CDR3 is CASSQDLTRWQFF. CDR3 bases: TGCGCCAGCAGCCAAGATCTGACTAGGTGGCAGTTCTTC.

The rearrangement joins TRBV7-9 to TRBJ2-1; TRBD2 matches 9 bases. V dropped 6 bases and J dropped 8; count of bases not matched to a gene: 14. Per germline, CDR1 SEHNR and CDR2 FQNEAQ (reference sequence). The CDR3 is made up of 16 amino acids. CDR3 sequence reads: CASRSRPGLAWDEQFF. In DNA form, the CDR3 reads TGTGCCAGCAGATCCCGACCGGGACTAGCCTGGGATGAGCAGTTCTTC.

With respect to this clonotype: No conserved phenylalanine or tryptophan ends this CDR3, so it is likely a read error. The V gene is TRBV28, the J gene TRBJ2-1; TRBD1 matches at 7 bases. J was trimmed by 7 bases and V by 3 bases; bases with no gene match: 9. CDR3 length: 15 amino acids. Germline CDR1 reads MDHEN; CDR2 reads SYDVKM. The CDR3 region has the DNA TGTGCCAGCAGTTTGCCTCAGGGGGTAAGAAATGAGCAGTTCCTC. Its translation is CASSLPQGVRNEQFL.

The rearrangement links TRBV30 to TRBJ2-1; no definite D call. CDR1 GTSNPN and CDR2 SVGIG come from the germline V gene (reference sequence). CDR3 length: 12 amino acids. V gave up 1 base and J gave up 7 bases, with 8 bases separating them. The CDR3 loop is CAWSGVRNEQFF. The CDR3 DNA reads TGTGCCTGGAGTGGAGTCCGAAATGAGCAGTTCTTC.

This clonotype was detected only a few times. J is TRBJ2-3 and V is TRBV5-5; tentatively, D is TRBD1 (5 bases). This CDR3 is built from 14 residues. Germline CDR1 reads SGHKS; CDR2 reads YYEKEE (reference sequence). Trimming pared 0 bases from V and 5 bases from J, leaving 10 bases between. The DNA for the CDR3 is TGTGCCAGCAGCTTGGGGGGCAGAAGAGATACGCAGTATTTT. Protein product: CASSLGGRRDTQYF.

The DNA of the CDR3 is TGCAGTGCCATAGGGGGGAGGCTAGCGGGATCGGAGACCCAGTACTTC. It encodes CSAIGGRLAGSETQYF. V is TRBV20-1 and J is TRBJ2-7; 9 bases are shared with TRBD2. The J call is doubtful: the DNA matches TRBJ2-5 better. From germline, CDR1 is DFQATT and CDR2 SNEGSKA (reference sequence). The CDR3 is made up of 16 amino acids.

The chain is built from TRBV20-1 and TRBJ2-5; tentatively, D is TRBD1 (6 bases). Germline V gives CDR1 DFQATT, CDR2 SNEGSKA (reference sequence). Between the trimmed V and J ends, which lost 4 bases and 5 bases, there was a span of 20 bases. The CDR3 has 15 amino acids. CDR3 nucleotides: TGCAGTGCTACCCCCACGACAGGACTTAGGGAGACCCAGTACTTC. It yields the protein CSATPTTGLRETQYF.

The CDR3 region is CSASRSRNTGELFF. The DNA of the CDR3 is TGCAGTGCTTCTAGGTCCCGGAACACCGGGGAGCTGTTTTTT. The genes are TRBV20-1 and TRBJ2-2; D not resolved. The CDR3 extends over 14 amino acids. Germline V gene sequence: CDR1 DFQATT, CDR2 SNEGSKA (reference sequence). V gave up 5 bases and J gave up 1 base, with 11 bases separating them.

This clonotype was counted between two and nine times. CDR3 protein: CSVGQGMGETQYF. The CDR3 coding sequence is TGCAGCGTGGGACAGGGGATGGGAGAGACCCAGTACTTC. This chain uses TRBV29-1 with TRBJ2-5, with 10 bases identical to TRBD1. The CDR3 totals 13 residues. Looked up from germline, CDR1 is SQVTM and CDR2 is ANQGSEA. V lost 6 bases and J lost 4; bases outside the gene matches: 5.

V gene TRBV12-3 or TRBV12-4 combines with J gene TRBJ2-7, with D possibly TRBD2 on 6 matching bases. Between the trimmed V and J ends, which lost 3 bases and 2 bases, there was a span of 11 bases. The CDR3 has 14 residues. In nucleotides, the CDR3 is TGTGCCAGCAGTTTGGGACTCTTCACCTACGAGCAGTACTTC. It translates to CASSLGLFTYEQYF.

The V gene is TRBV5-1, the J gene TRBJ1-1, with 9 bases fitting TRBD1. V lost 4 bases and J lost 3; bases outside the gene matches: 7. Germline CDR1 and CDR2: SGHRS and YFSETQ. The CDR3 is 15 amino acids. The CDR3 region has the DNA TGCGCCAGCAGCGAAAACAGGGGGCAGGACACTGAAGCTTTCTTT. This codes for CASSENRGQDTEAFF.

The chain combines TRBV7-9 with TRBJ2-1, with 9 bases identical to TRBD2. Trimming took 5 bases from V and 2 from J; bases not matched to a gene: 4. Germline V lookup: CDR1 SEHNR, CDR2 FQNEAQ (reference sequence). The length of the CDR3 is 15 residues. This CDR3 reads CASSVSGGAYNEQFF. Here the CDR3 DNA reads TGTGCCAGCAGCGTTAGCGGGGGAGCCTACAATGAGCAGTTCTTC.

CDR3 sequence: CASSFLAEQETQYF. For the CDR3, the DNA is TGTGCCAGCAGCTTTCTAGCGGAGCAAGAGACCCAGTACTTC. The chain joins TRBV13 to TRBJ2-5; 7 nucleotides line up with TRBD2. Germline CDR1 reads PRHDT; CDR2 reads FYEKMQ (reference sequence). Germline trimming cut 3 bases from V and 2 bases from J; bases unmatched to any gene: 3. This CDR3 has 14 residues.

The chain joins TRBV7-3 to TRBJ2-6; maybe TRBD1 (5 bases). V was cut by 3 bases and J by 3 bases, with 12 bases left in between. Germline assignment: CDR1 SGHTA and CDR2 FQGTGA. CDR3 size: 16 residues. The CDR3 sequence: CASSFQRGFGANVLTF. The CDR3 DNA follows: TGTGCCAGCAGCTTCCAAAGGGGTTTTGGGGCCAACGTCCTGACTTTC.

The rearrangement joins TRBV20-1 to TRBJ2-1; 9 bases match TRBD2. V lost 3 bases and J lost 11; bases outside the gene matches: 14. CDR3 size: 15 residues. In germline, CDR1 is DFQATT, CDR2 SNEGSKA (reference sequence). In nucleotides, the CDR3 is TGCAGTGCTAGTTGGGCTAGCGGGAATACAAGGAAGCAGTTCTTC. This encodes CSASWASGNTRKQFF.

This clonotype was seen just once. CDR3 DNA sequence: TGTGCCAGCATTAATTCCTTAGGGGGTCCCTATGGCTACACCTTC. Its protein product is CASINSLGGPYGYTF. This chain uses TRBV2 with TRBJ1-2; perhaps TRBD1 as D (6 bases). The ends were cut back, 7 bases at V and 4 bases at J, with 19 bases in the middle. The CDR3 extends over 15 amino acids. The V gene's germline CDR1 is SNHLY and CDR2 FYNNEI.

This clonotype was detected only a few times. The rearrangement uses TRBV29-1 and TRBJ2-3; possibly TRBD2 for D (6 bases). The CDR3 is 14 residues long. Germline CDR1 SQVTM, CDR2 ANQGSEA. The V and J ends lost 8 bases and 0 bases respectively, with 15 bases between them. The CDR3 protein is CSFRLVGSTDTQYF. CDR3 DNA: TGCAGCTTTCGACTAGTAGGGAGCACAGATACGCAGTATTTT.

V is TRBV6-6 and J is TRBJ1-5, with TRBD1 matching over 8 bases. Germline V CDR1 and CDR2: MNHNY, SVGAGI (reference sequence). The trim removed 4 bases at V and 4 bases at J, leaving 9 bases unmatched. This CDR3 contains 16 residues. CDR3 sequence reads: CASSSFQGAGNQPQHF. In DNA form, the CDR3 reads TGTGCCAGCAGTTCCTTCCAGGGGGCGGGTAATCAGCCCCAGCATTTT.